The following is a TCR beta chain sequence with its context. What it binds is not known. The junction and the germline gene differ at one end; a read error may be behind it. This record belongs to a study of tumor and adjacent non-tumor tissue in lung cancer. Study background: Aged roughly 30 to 85 years, patients included fewer than 11 men and 4 to 6 women with stage I to III disease. The study's findings and limits: Tumor tissue had significantly higher TCR diversity than normal lung.

A modified ARM-PCR protocol with three rounds of nested PCR amplified TCRbeta. TCRdb analysed the multiplex PCR reads with MiXCR anew, one entry per CDR3 protein. The data hold about 110,000 distinct CDR3 sequences, with 60% to 80% observed a single time. No cell sorting was done before RNA was extracted from the tissue. Chemotherapy-naive patients with new lung cancer underwent thoracic surgery in China, August–November 2014. This CDR3 has 13 residues. CDR1 is DFQATT, CDR2 SNEGSKA, per germline (reference sequence). The clonotype comes from an older woman with non-small cell lung cancer. The J gene is TRBJ1-1, the V gene TRBV20-1; no definite D call. The specimen was lung tumor tissue. CDR3 region: CGARSGMNTEAFF. Written as DNA, the CDR3 is TGCGGTGCTAGATCAGGTATGAACACTGAAGCATTCTTT.